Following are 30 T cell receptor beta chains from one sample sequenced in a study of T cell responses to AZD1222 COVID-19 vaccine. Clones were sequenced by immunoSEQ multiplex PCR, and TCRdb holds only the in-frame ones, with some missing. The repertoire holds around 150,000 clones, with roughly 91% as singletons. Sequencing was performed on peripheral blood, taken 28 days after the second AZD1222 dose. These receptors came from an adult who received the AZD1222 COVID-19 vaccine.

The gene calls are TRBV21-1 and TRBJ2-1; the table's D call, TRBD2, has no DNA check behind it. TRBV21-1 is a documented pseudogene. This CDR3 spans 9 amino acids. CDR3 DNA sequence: TGTGCCAACTGGAATGAGCAGTTCTTC. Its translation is CANWNEQFF.

In nucleotides, the CDR3 is TGCGCCAGCAGCTTGCAGGGGGCAACTAATGAAAAACTGTTTTTT. Encoded protein: CASSLQGATNEKLFF. The genes are TRBV5-1 and TRBJ1-4, with 7 bases aligning to TRBD1. Unmatched junction bases numbered 0, after V lost 1 base and J lost 0 bases. Germline V CDR1 and CDR2: SGHRS, YFSETQ. This CDR3 region has 15 residues.

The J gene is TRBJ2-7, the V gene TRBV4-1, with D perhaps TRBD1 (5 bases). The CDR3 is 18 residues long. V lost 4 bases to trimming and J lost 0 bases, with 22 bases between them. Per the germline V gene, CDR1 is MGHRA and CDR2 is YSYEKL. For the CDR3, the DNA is TGCGCCAGCAGCCCCCCGGTCCTGGGGCCGTATAGCTCCTACGAGCAGTACTTC. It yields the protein CASSPPVLGPYSSYEQYF.

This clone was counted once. CDR3 loop: CASRTPPETQYF. CDR3 in DNA: TGTGCCAGTAGGACACCCCCCGAGACCCAGTACTTC. The chain carries TRBV6-5 and TRBJ2-5, with D maybe TRBD1 (5 bases). The CDR3 spans 12 residues. The V end was cut by 9 bases, the J end by 5 bases, with 13 bases between. Germline CDR1 is MNHEY and CDR2 is SVGAGI.

The DNA for the CDR3 is TGTGCCAGCAGCTGGGGTGGTGGAAACACCATATATTTT. This codes for CASSWGGGNTIYF. The genes are TRBV5-6 and TRBJ1-3; no reliable D call. The CDR3 has 13 amino acids. Germline CDR1 is SGHDT and CDR2 is YYEEEE. V lost 3 bases to trimming and J lost 3 bases, with 7 bases between them.

The chain's CDR3 is CASSNGGTAGELFF. The CDR3 nucleotides are TGTGCCAGCAGCAATGGCGGGACCGCCGGGGAGCTGTTTTTT. The chain employs TRBV5-4 and TRBJ2-2; possibly TRBD2 for D (6 bases). Germline V gene lookup returns CDR1 SGHNT and CDR2 YYREEE (reference sequence). CDR3 length: 14 amino acids. V was pared by 4 bases and J by 6 bases, with 13 bases between. Variable domain in full (rest from reference TRBV5-4 and TRBJ2-2): ETGVTQSPTHLIKTRGQQVTLRCSSQSGHNTVSWYQQALGQGPQFIFQYYREEENGRGNFPPRFSGLQFPNYSSELNVNALELDDSALYLCASSNGGTAGELFFGEGSRLTVL.

The CDR3 DNA sequence: TGTGCCAGCAGTTTGGTTGGTCAGCCCCAGCATTTT. As protein: CASSLVGQPQHF. The gene calls are TRBV27 and TRBJ1-5; no firm D call. Trimming pared 3 bases from V and 6 bases from J, leaving 6 bases between. The CDR3 length is 12 residues. Looked up from germline, CDR1 is MNHEY and CDR2 is SMNVEV (reference sequence).

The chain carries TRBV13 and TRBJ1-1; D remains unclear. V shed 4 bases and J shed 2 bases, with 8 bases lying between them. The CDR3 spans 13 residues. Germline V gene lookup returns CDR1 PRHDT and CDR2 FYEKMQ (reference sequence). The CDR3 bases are TGTGCCAGCAGCTCGTGGGGTAACACTGAAGCTTTCTTT. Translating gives CASSSWGNTEAFF. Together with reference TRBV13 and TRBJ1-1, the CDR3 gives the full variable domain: AAGVIQSPRHLIKEKRETATLKCYPIPRHDTVYWYQQGPGQDPQFLISFYEKMQSDKGSIPDRFSAQQFSDYHSELNMSSLELGDSALYFCASSSWGNTEAFFGQGTRLTVV.

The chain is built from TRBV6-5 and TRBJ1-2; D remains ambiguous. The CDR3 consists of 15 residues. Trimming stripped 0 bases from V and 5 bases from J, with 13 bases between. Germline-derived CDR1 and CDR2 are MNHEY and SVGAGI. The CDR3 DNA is TGTGCCAGCAGTTACTCCCCGGCAGACTCGTATGGCTACACCTTC. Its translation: CASSYSPADSYGYTF.

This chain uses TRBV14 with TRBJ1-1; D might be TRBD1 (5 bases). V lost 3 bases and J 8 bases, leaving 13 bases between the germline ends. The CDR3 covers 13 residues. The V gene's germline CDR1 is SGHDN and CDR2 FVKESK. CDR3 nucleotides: TGTGCCAGCAGCCACCCCAGGGTCCCCGAAGCTTTCTTT. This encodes CASSHPRVPEAFF.

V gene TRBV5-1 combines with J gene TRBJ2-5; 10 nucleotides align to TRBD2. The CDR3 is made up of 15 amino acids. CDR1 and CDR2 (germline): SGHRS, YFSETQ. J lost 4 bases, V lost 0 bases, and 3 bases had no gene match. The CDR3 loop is CASSLEAGGRETQYF. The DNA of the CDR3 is TGCGCCAGCAGCTTGGAAGCGGGAGGGCGAGAGACCCAGTACTTC.

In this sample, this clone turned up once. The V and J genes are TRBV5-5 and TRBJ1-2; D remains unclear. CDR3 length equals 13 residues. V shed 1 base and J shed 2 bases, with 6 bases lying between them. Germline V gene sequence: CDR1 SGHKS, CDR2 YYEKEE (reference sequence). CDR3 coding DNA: TGTGCCAGCAGCTTGTCCCCCAACTATGGCTACACCTTC. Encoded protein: CASSLSPNYGYTF.

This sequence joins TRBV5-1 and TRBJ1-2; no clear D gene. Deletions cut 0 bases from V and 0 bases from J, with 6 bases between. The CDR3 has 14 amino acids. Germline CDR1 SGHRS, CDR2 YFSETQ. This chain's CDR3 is CASSLGSTNYGYTF. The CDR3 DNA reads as TGCGCCAGCAGCTTGGGCAGTACTAACTATGGCTACACCTTC. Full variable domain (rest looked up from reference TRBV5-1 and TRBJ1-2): KAGVTQTPRYLIKTRGQQVTLSCSPISGHRSVSWYQQTPGQGLQFLFEYFSETQRNKGNFPGRFSGRQFSNSRSEMNVSTLELGDSALYLCASSLGSTNYGYTFGSGTRLTVV.

CDR3 sequence: CASSWTGINQPQHF. The DNA of the CDR3 is TGTGCCAGTAGTTGGACAGGCATTAATCAGCCCCAGCATTTT. This chain links TRBV19 with TRBJ1-5, with 7 nucleotides matching TRBD1. Trimming took 5 bases from V and 4 from J; bases not matched to a gene: 5. CDR1 and CDR2 from the germline V gene are LNHDA and SQIVND (reference sequence). The CDR3 is 14 residues long.

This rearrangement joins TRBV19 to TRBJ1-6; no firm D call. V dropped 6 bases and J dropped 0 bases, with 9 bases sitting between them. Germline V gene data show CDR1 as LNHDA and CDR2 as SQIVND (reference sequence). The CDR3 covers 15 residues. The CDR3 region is CASRTVSSYNSPLHF. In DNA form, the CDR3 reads TGTGCCAGTAGGACGGTGAGCTCCTATAATTCACCCCTCCACTTT.

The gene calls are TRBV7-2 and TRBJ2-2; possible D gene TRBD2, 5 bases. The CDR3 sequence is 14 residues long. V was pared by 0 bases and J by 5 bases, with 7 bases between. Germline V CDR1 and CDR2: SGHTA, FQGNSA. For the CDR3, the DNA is TGTGCCAGCAGCTTAGCTCTAGCAACCGGGGAGCTGTTTTTT. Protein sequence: CASSLALATGELFF.

CDR3 sequence (DNA): TGTGCCATCAGGGGGGGACAGAGTAATTACACCTTC. Its protein is CAIRGGQSNYTF. The chain combines TRBV10-3 with TRBJ1-2, with 7 bases matching TRBD1. V trimming: 6 bases; J trimming: 11 bases; junction bases outside the gene matches: 9. The CDR3 totals 12 residues. The V gene's germline CDR1 is ENHRY and CDR2 SYGVKD.

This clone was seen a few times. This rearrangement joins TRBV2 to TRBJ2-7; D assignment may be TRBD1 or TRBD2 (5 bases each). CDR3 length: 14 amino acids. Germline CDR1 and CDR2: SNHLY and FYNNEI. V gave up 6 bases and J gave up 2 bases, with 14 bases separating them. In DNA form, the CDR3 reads TGTGCCAGCAGCCCCCGGGACGGTGCCTACGAGCAGTACTTC. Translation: CASSPRDGAYEQYF.

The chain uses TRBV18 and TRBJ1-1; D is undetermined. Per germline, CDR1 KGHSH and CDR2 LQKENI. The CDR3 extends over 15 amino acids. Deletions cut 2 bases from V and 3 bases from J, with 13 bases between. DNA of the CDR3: TGTGCCAGCTCACCAATTGCGGTAAAGGACACTGAAGCTTTCTTT. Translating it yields CASSPIAVKDTEAFF.

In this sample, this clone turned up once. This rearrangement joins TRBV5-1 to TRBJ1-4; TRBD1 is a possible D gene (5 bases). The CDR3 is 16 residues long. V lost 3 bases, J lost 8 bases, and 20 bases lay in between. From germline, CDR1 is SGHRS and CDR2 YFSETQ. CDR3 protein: CASSSSTGTNIEKLFF. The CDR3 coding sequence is TGCGCCAGCAGCTCGAGCACGGGGACGAATATCGAAAAACTGTTTTTT. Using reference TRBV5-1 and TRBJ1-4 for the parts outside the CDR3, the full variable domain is KAGVTQTPRYLIKTRGQQVTLSCSPISGHRSVSWYQQTPGQGLQFLFEYFSETQRNKGNFPGRFSGRQFSNSRSEMNVSTLELGDSALYLCASSSSTGTNIEKLFFGSGTQLSVL.

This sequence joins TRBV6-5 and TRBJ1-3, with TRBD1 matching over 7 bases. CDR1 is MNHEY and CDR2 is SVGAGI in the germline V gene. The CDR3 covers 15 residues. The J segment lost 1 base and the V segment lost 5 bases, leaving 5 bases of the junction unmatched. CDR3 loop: CASSNDRASGNTIYF. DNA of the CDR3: TGTGCCAGCAGTAACGACAGGGCGTCTGGAAACACCATATATTTT.

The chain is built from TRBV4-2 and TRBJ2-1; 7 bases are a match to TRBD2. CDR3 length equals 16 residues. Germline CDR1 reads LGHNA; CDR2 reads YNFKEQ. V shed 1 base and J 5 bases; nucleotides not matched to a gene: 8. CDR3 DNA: TGTGCCAGCAGCCAAGCTGCGCGGGGGAGCCACAATGAGCAGTTCTTC. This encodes CASSQAARGSHNEQFF.

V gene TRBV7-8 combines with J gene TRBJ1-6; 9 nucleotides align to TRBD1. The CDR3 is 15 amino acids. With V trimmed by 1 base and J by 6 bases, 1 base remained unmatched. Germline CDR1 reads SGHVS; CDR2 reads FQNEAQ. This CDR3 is CASSLEGQGNSPLHF. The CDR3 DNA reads TGTGCCAGCAGCTTAGAGGGACAGGGTAATTCACCCCTCCACTTT. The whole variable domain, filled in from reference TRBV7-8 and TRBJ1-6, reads GAGVSQSPRYKVAKRGQDVALRCDPISGHVSLFWYQQALGQGPEFLTYFQNEAQLDKSGLPSDRFFAERPEGSVSTLKIQRTQQEDSAVYLCASSLEGQGNSPLHFGNGTRLTVT.

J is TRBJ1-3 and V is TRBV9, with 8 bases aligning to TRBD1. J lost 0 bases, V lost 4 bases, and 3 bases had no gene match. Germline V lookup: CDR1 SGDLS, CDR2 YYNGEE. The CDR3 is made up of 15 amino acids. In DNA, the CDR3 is TGTGCCAGCAGCTCCGGACAGGGCTCTGGAAACACCATATATTTT. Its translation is CASSSGQGSGNTIYF.

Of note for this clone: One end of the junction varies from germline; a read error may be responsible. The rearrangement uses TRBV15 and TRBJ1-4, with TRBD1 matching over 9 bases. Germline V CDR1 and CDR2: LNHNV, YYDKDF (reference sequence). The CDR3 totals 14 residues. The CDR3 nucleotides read TGTGCCACCAGCCCGGGACAGGGTAATGTAAAACTGTTTTTT. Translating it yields CATSPGQGNVKLFF.

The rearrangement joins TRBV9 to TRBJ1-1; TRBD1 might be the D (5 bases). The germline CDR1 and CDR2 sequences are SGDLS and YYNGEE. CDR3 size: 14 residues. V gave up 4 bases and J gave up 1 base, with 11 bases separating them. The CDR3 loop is CASSTRQSNTEAFF. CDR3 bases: TGTGCCAGCAGCACTCGACAGTCGAACACTGAAGCTTTCTTT.

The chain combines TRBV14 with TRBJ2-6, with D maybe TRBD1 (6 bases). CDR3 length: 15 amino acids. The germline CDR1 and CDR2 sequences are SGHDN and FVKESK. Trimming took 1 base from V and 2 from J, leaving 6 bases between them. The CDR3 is CASSQAGAGANVLTF. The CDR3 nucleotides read TGTGCCAGCAGCCAAGCAGGGGCTGGGGCCAACGTCCTGACTTTC.

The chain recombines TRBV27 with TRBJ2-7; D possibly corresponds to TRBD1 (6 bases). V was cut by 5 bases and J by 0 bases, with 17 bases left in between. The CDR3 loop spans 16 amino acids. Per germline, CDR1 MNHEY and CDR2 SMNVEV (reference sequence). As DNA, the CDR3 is TGTGCCAGCAGTCCACTGACAGGCCGACTCTCCTACGAGCAGTACTTC. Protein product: CASSPLTGRLSYEQYF.

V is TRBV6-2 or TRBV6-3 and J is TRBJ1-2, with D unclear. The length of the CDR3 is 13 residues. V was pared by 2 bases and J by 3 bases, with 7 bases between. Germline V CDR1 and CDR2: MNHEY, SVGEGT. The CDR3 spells CASSYTGDYGYTF. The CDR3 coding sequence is TGTGCCAGCAGTTACACGGGTGACTATGGCTACACCTTC.

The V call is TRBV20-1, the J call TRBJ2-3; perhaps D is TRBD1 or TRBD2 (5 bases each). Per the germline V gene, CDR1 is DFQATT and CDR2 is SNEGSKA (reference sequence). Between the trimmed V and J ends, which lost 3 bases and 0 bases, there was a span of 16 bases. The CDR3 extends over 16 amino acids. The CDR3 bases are TGCAGTGCTAGTGGGGTTGGGGGAGCTAGCACAGATACGCAGTATTTT. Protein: CSASGVGGASTDTQYF.